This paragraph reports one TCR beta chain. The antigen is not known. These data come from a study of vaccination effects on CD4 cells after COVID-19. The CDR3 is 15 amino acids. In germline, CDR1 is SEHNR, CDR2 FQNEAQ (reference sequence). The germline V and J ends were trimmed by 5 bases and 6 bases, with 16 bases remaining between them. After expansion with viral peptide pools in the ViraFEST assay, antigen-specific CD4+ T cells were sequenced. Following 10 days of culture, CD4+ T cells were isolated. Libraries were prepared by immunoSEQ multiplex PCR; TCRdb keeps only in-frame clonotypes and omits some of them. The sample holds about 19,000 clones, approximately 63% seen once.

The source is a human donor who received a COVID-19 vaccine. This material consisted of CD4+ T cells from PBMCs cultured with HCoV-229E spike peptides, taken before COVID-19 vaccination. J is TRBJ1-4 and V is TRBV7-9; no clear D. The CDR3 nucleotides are TGTGCCAGCAGCGCAAGCCCCATTACTGATGAAAAACTGTTTTTT. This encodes CASSASPITDEKLFF.